This T cell receptor (beta chain) appears in the sequencing data of a study of shared clonotypes between healthy human individuals. A word on this clone: The sample holds other DNA sequences that translate to the same CDR3.

This CDR3 is built from 15 residues. Germline loops: CDR1 SGHRS, CDR2 YFSETQ. Trimming cost V 0 bases and J 3 bases, with 11 bases left between them. Assay: immunoSEQ multiplex PCR; the TCRdb copy retains only in-frame clones and omits some. Among roughly 2.5 million clones listed, approximately 90% were seen once. The chain recombines TRBV5-1 with TRBJ2-3, with D perhaps TRBD1 (5 bases). The origin of this receptor is a young man in good health. The sequenced material came from naive CD4+ T cells sorted from blood. Regarding subset: CD45RA+ positively selected. The CDR3 bases are TGCGCCAGCAGCTTGGAAGGGGCTCGTACAGATACGCAGTATTTT. This codes for CASSLEGARTDTQYF.